This is a list of T cell receptor beta chains from one sample in a study of blood T cell repertoires in COVID-19. The table came from immunoSEQ multiplex PCR; TCRdb's copy has only in-frame clones and leaves some out. The sample yields about 70,000 clones, more than 75% seen once. Sequencing input: peripheral blood. The receptors were sampled from a woman between 18 and 30 years old with acute or convalescent COVID-19. Both conserved end residues are part of each CDR3. Each record gives: D gene, V gene, clone size, J gene, CDR3 protein, CDR3 DNA. D genes are given only for firm matches. Clone size is not always given. Where it is, it says once, few, many or a class for expanded clones.

>NA|TRBV11-1|NA|TRBJ2-3
CASSSRGIDTDTQYF
TGTGCCAGCAGCTCTAGGGGAATCGACACAGATACGCAGTATTTT
>NA|TRBV3-1/TRBV3-2|NA|TRBJ1-1
CASSQTSEYTEAFF
TGTGCCAGCAGCCAAACAAGTGAATACACTGAAGCTTTCTTT
>TRBD2|TRBV3-1/TRBV3-2|NA|TRBJ2-1
CASSQGGLAEANEQFF
TGTGCCAGCAGCCAAGGTGGACTAGCGGAGGCAAATGAGCAGTTCTTC
>NA|TRBV6-4|NA|TRBJ2-3
CASSESGGVADTQYF
TGTGCCAGCAGTGAATCCGGCGGGGTTGCAGATACGCAGTATTTT
>NA|TRBV29-1|few|TRBJ1-2
CSVESPGGYTF
TGCAGCGTTGAGTCCCCGGGAGGCTACACCTTC
>NA|TRBV7-2|NA|TRBJ2-7
CASSLGGRAEQYF
TGTGCCAGCAGCTTAGGCGGCAGGGCCGAGCAGTACTTC
>NA|TRBV7-9|NA|TRBJ2-7
CASSLAGGSYEQYF
TGTGCCAGCAGCTTAGCGGGGGGATCCTACGAGCAGTACTTC
>TRBD1|TRBV5-1|NA|TRBJ1-1
CASSLGDRGPEAFF
TGCGCCAGCAGCTTGGGCGACAGGGGGCCTGAAGCTTTCTTT
>TRBD2|TRBV19|NA|TRBJ2-1
CASADPGGAGGRGNEQFF
TGTGCCAGTGCCGACCCGGGGGGAGCGGGAGGGCGCGGCAATGAGCAGTTCTTC
>TRBD2|TRBV30|NA|TRBJ2-3
CAWSLAGGYTQYF
TGTGCCTGGAGCCTAGCGGGAGGTTATACGCAGTATTTT
>NA|TRBV18|NA|TRBJ2-1
CASSSDSYNEQFF
TGTGCCAGCTCATCGGACAGTTACAATGAGCAGTTCTTC
>NA|TRBV7-2|NA|TRBJ1-2
CASSSGWVGYTF
TGTGCCAGCAGTTCCGGGTGGGTTGGCTACACCTTC
>NA|TRBV25-1|NA|TRBJ1-2
CASRHSGLNYGYTF
TGTGCCAGCAGACACTCGGGGTTGAACTATGGCTACACCTTC
>NA|TRBV5-1|NA|TRBJ1-6
CASSLGGGNSPLHF
TGCGCCAGCAGCTTGGGTGGAGGGAATTCACCCCTCCACTTT
>NA|TRBV6-5|NA|TRBJ2-3
CASSRTARGTDTQYF
TGTGCCAGCAGCCGGACTGCCCGGGGCACAGATACGCAGTATTTT
>TRBD2|TRBV10-1|NA|TRBJ2-5
CASSRGLAGGEETQYF
TGCGCCAGCAGCCGCGGACTAGCGGGAGGGGAAGAGACCCAGTACTTC
>NA|TRBV5-1|NA|TRBJ1-1
CASSWLTADTEAFF
TGCGCCAGCAGTTGGTTAACAGCAGACACTGAAGCTTTCTTT
>TRBD1|TRBV19|NA|TRBJ1-2
CASTTTGNIYGYTF
TGTGCCAGTACCACGACAGGGAACATCTATGGCTACACCTTC
>NA|TRBV6-5|NA|TRBJ1-4
CASSYPVVGSEKLFF
TGTGCCAGCAGTTACCCCGTAGTGGGGAGTGAAAAACTGTTTTTT
>NA|TRBV24-1|NA|TRBJ1-2
CATSDTIVGKNYGYTF
TGTGCCACCAGTGATACTATCGTCGGGAAGAACTATGGCTACACCTTC
>NA|TRBV27|NA|TRBJ1-3
CASSPGVGNTIYF
TGTGCCAGTAGCCCGGGTGTTGGAAACACCATATATTTT
>NA|TRBV30|NA|TRBJ2-7
CACTGSGYEQYF
TGTGCCTGTACGGGGAGCGGCTACGAGCAGTACTTC
>NA|TRBV9|once|TRBJ2-1
CASSVAHGSYNEQFF
TGTGCCAGCAGCGTAGCTCACGGCTCCTACAATGAGCAGTTCTTC
>TRBD2|TRBV6-2/TRBV6-3|NA|TRBJ2-5
CASSLGLAGGSGTQYF
TGTGCCAGCAGTTTGGGACTAGCGGGAGGGTCAGGGACCCAGTACTTC
>TRBD1|TRBV7-9|few|TRBJ1-4
CASSARDSPEKLFF
TGTGCCAGCAGCGCCCGGGACAGCCCCGAAAAACTGTTTTTT
>TRBD2|TRBV5-1|NA|TRBJ2-3
CASSPVGTSNADTQYF
TGCGCCAGCAGCCCTGTGGGGACTAGTAACGCAGATACGCAGTATTTT
>TRBD1|TRBV30|NA|TRBJ1-3
CAWRETGGKPGNTIYF
TGTGCCTGGAGGGAAACAGGGGGCAAGCCTGGAAACACCATATATTTT
>TRBD1|TRBV25-1|NA|TRBJ2-7
CASRKTDRDYEQYF
TGTGCCAGCAGGAAAACGGACAGGGACTACGAGCAGTACTTC
>NA|TRBV4-1|NA|TRBJ2-1
CASSQGVGLTEQFF
TGCGCCAGCAGCCAAGGAGTCGGACTAACTGAGCAGTTCTTC
>TRBD1|TRBV6-5|NA|TRBJ1-5
CASRTGVGQPQHF
TGTGCCAGCCGGACAGGGGTTGGGCAGCCCCAGCATTTT
>TRBD1|TRBV5-1|once|TRBJ1-2
CASSLLSGQGLEGYTF
TGCGCCAGCAGCTTGTTATCCGGACAGGGGTTGGAAGGCTACACCTTC
>TRBD1|TRBV4-1|NA|TRBJ1-2
CASSPRGTGGLLNYGYTF
TGCGCCAGCAGCCCCCGAGGGACAGGGGGACTACTTAACTATGGCTACACCTTC
>NA|TRBV5-1|once|TRBJ2-3
CASSLDPGQGGDTQYF
TGCGCCAGCAGCTTGGACCCGGGACAAGGCGGCGATACGCAGTATTTT
>NA|TRBV7-9|once|TRBJ2-5
CASSILKETQYF
TGTGCCAGCAGCATCCTTAAAGAGACCCAGTACTTC
>NA|TRBV30|NA|TRBJ2-3
CAWSERGQAKYF
TGTGCCTGGAGTGAGCGGGGACAGGCGAAGTATTTT
>NA|TRBV2|NA|TRBJ2-7
CASKDRISYEQYF
TGTGCCAGCAAAGACAGGATTTCCTACGAGCAGTACTTC
>TRBD2|TRBV10-2|NA|TRBJ2-1
CASSELSGGAFF
TGCGCCAGCAGTGAGTTAAGCGGGGGGGCATTCTTC
>TRBD1|TRBV3-1/TRBV3-2|NA|TRBJ2-1
CASSQARDRDLYNEQFF
TGTGCCAGCAGCCAAGCACGGGACAGGGATCTCTACAATGAGCAGTTCTTC
>TRBD2|TRBV11-2|NA|TRBJ2-1
CASSYLGLADGEQFF
TGTGCCAGCAGCTACCTAGGACTAGCGGATGGTGAGCAGTTCTTC
>NA|TRBV5-1|NA|TRBJ2-3
CASSLVGATDTQYF
TGCGCCAGCAGCTTGGTAGGGGCAACAGATACGCAGTATTTT
>TRBD1|TRBV4-1|NA|TRBJ1-4
CASRQGQGQTNEKLFF
TGCGCCAGCAGACAAGGACAGGGCCAAACTAATGAAAAACTGTTTTTT
>TRBD1|TRBV12-3/TRBV12-4|NA|TRBJ2-1
CASSNRGNEQFF
TGTGCCAGCAGTAACAGGGGAAATGAGCAGTTCTTC
>TRBD1|TRBV27|NA|TRBJ1-2
CASRPGQGVVGYTF
TGTGCCAGCAGGCCGGGACAGGGGGTAGTAGGGTACACCTTC
>NA|TRBV19|NA|TRBJ1-5
CASRGGVNQPQHF
TGTGCCAGTAGAGGGGGGGTTAATCAGCCCCAGCATTTT
>NA|TRBV11-3|few|TRBJ1-1
CASSLGPYTEAFF
TGTGCCAGCAGCTTAGGGCCGTACACTGAAGCTTTCTTT
>NA|TRBV6-5|NA|TRBJ1-1
CASSPSRGSTEAFF
TGTGCCAGCAGCCCCTCCAGGGGCTCCACTGAAGCTTTCTTT
>NA|TRBV6-5|NA|TRBJ2-2
CASSYSVPPSGELFF
TGTGCCAGCAGTTACTCTGTCCCCCCCAGCGGGGAGCTGTTTTTT
>NA|TRBV4-1|NA|TRBJ1-5
CASSHPGGRPQHF
TGCGCCAGCAGCCACCCCGGGGGGCGGCCCCAGCATTTT
>TRBD1|TRBV6-5|few|TRBJ1-1
CASSYPETGQAFF
TGTGCCAGCAGTTACCCAGAGACAGGGCAAGCTTTCTTT
>TRBD1|TRBV7-8|NA|TRBJ2-5
CASSIGQGMGETQYF
TGTGCCAGCAGCATCGGACAGGGAATGGGAGAGACCCAGTACTTC
>TRBD1|TRBV6-1|NA|TRBJ1-1
CASSEAGRGPSLTDTEAFF
TGTGCCAGCAGTGAAGCAGGCAGGGGGCCTAGTTTAACGGACACTGAAGCTTTCTTT
>TRBD1|TRBV6-5|NA|TRBJ2-5
CASSRQGARSETQYF
TGTGCCAGCAGCCGACAGGGGGCACGTTCAGAGACCCAGTACTTC
>NA|TRBV28|NA|TRBJ1-5
CASQQPTGNQPQHF
TGTGCCAGCCAACAGCCGACCGGCAATCAGCCCCAGCATTTT
>TRBD2|TRBV6-5|NA|TRBJ2-5
CASNRASGEGTQYF
TGTGCCAGCAATAGGGCCTCGGGGGAGGGGACCCAGTACTTC
>NA|TRBV3-1/TRBV3-2|NA|TRBJ2-1
CASSQTYRLEMMDNEQFF
TGTGCCAGCAGCCAAACATACCGACTAGAAATGATGGACAATGAGCAGTTCTTC
>TRBD1|TRBV2|NA|TRBJ1-4
CASSGQGDSGEKLFF
TGTGCCAGCAGCGGACAGGGGGACAGTGGTGAAAAACTGTTTTTT
>NA|TRBV5-4|NA|TRBJ2-3
CASSPDSTPSTDTQYF
TGTGCCAGCAGCCCAGACTCCACTCCTTCCACAGATACGCAGTATTTT